This T cell receptor beta chain appears in the sequencing data of a study of blood T cell repertoires in COVID-19. Study-level information: PBMCs, B-cell-depleted T cells, or T cells provided the cDNA or gDNA that made up the material.

In the original workflow: By means of reference gene primer amplification, nucleated cell counts were estimated. Profiled with immunoSEQ multiplex PCR; TCRdb holds only in-frame clones, not every one. The DNA gave D and trimming, while V, J and clone size come from that table. The sample yields 250,000 to 300,000 clones, around 86% seen once. The V gene lost 0 bases and the J gene lost 4 bases, with 15 bases spanning the gap. CDR1 and CDR2 from the germline V gene are GTSNPN and SVGIG (reference sequence). CDR3 size: 15 residues. Input material: peripheral blood. The clonotype originates from a woman aged 60 to 75 with active or convalescent COVID-19. This chain joins TRBV30 and TRBJ2-5; the D gene is possibly TRBD2 (6 bases). The CDR3 nucleotides are TGTGCCTGGAGTGTACGAGAGGGGCGGGGAGAGACCCAGTACTTC. Protein product: CAWSVREGRGETQYF.